Listed below are T cell receptor beta chains from one sample, sequenced in a study of low-dose radiotherapy and immunotherapy resistance in tumors. Each CDR3 protein gets one entry after TCRdb re-called the reads with MiXCR. The sample records 40,000 to 65,000 distinct CDR3 sequences, around 34% being singletons. This specimen was PBMCs, taken after low-dose radiotherapy plus immunotherapy. Receptors originate from a male donor with rectosigmoid adenocarcinoma. Both conserved end residues are part of each CDR3.

V,CDR3
TRBV4-3,CASSQEGPGWANVLTF
TRBV18,CASSPDVGAENSPLHF
TRBV6-2/TRBV6-3,CASSYRGHQETQYF
TRBV18,CASSPPGTGSYNEQFF
TRBV14,CASSLQGAMRNEQFF
TRBV28,CAARGPTNEKLFF
TRBV12-3/TRBV12-4,CASSLGGSAYNEQFF
TRBV28,CASSYATDGLQETQYF
TRBV20-1,CSARDPSTDTQYF
TRBV21-1,CASTVDSSYEQYF
TRBV3-1,CASGGRIQETQYF
TRBV6-2/TRBV6-3,CASSSNSIEQFF
TRBV10-3,CASRTGGRGYTF
TRBV28,CASSLPPGGGTYNEQFF
TRBV14,CASSFAGVMETQYF
TRBV5-1,CASSMDRESRRNTEAFF
TRBV4-1,CASRGGTSGHNEQFF
TRBV9,CASSVMPGRNYGYTF
TRBV4-2,CASSQALSEGATDTQYF
TRBV6-2/TRBV6-3,CASSYSTSGGANPYEQYF
TRBV12-3/TRBV12-4,CASSLDGLGYMPSTPTYGYTF
TRBV27,CASSRGREVLYEQYF
TRBV5-1,CASSLGDRVGANEQFF
TRBV13,CASSLEALGKLFFF
TRBV7-8,CASSSGRLGPYEQYF
TRBV7-8,CASRTTDRVTDTQYF
TRBV7-2,CASSLQPNTGELFF